The 18 T cell receptor beta chains below come from one sample, sequenced in a study of CD8 T cells in Susac syndrome. Random hexamers were used to reverse transcribe roughly 0.45 to 1 ug of RNA. Via MiXCR, TCRdb re-called the immunoSEQ multiplex PCR reads, giving one row per CDR3 protein. The sample lists some 160,000 distinct CDR3 sequences, 92% occurring once. The sequenced material came from CD4+ T cells from PBMCs. These receptors were collected from a human donor in good health.

The rearrangement uses TRBV7-9 and TRBJ2-5; D uncertain. The CDR3 consists of 12 residues. V was shortened by 6 bases and J by 0 bases, with 5 bases between the two germline ends. Germline V CDR1 and CDR2: SEHNR, FQNEAQ (reference sequence). CDR3 protein: CASRAYQETQYF. The CDR3 DNA is TGTGCCAGCAGAGCTTACCAAGAGACCCAGTACTTC.

This rearrangement joins TRBV7-2 to TRBJ1-4; 7 nucleotides agree with TRBD1. The CDR3 is made up of 13 amino acids. Trimming took 7 bases from V and 7 from J; bases not matched to a gene: 6. From germline, CDR1 is SGHTA and CDR2 FQGNSA. The CDR3: CASTWQGGEKLFF. The CDR3 DNA sequence: TGTGCCAGCACCTGGCAGGGGGGTGAAAAACTGTTTTTT.

The CDR3 sequence is CASREGIYSNQPQHF. The CDR3, as DNA: TGTGCCAGCAGAGAGGGCATATATAGCAATCAGCCCCAGCATTTT. The chain uses TRBV6-2 or TRBV6-3 and TRBJ1-5; no reliable D call. Germline assignment: CDR1 MNHEY and CDR2 SVGEGT. The V gene lost 6 bases and the J gene lost 0 bases, with 12 bases spanning the gap. This CDR3 comprises 15 residues.

The V and J genes are TRBV6-2 or TRBV6-3 and TRBJ2-2, with D possibly TRBD1 on 5 matching bases. V was cut by 7 bases and J by 5 bases, with 23 bases left in between. CDR3 size: 17 residues. The germline CDR1 and CDR2 sequences are MNHEY and SVGEGT. CDR3 coding DNA: TGTGCCAGCACCGAAGTAGAAGGGGCTTATAAAACCGGGGAGCTGTTTTTT. It codes for CASTEVEGAYKTGELFF.

The chain uses TRBV20-1 and TRBJ1-4, with no clear D. This CDR3 is built from 15 residues. Trimming took off 0 bases at V and 1 base at J, with 9 bases between the two ends. The germline CDR1 and CDR2 sequences are DFQATT and SNEGSKA (reference sequence). This chain's CDR3 is CSARDPTRTNEKLFF. The CDR3 bases are TGCAGTGCTAGAGATCCTACAAGAACTAATGAAAAACTGTTTTTT.

V usage is TRBV23-1 and J usage is TRBJ2-1; no clear D. TRBV23-1 falls under the ORF class, with uncertain function. This CDR3 contains 17 residues. The V and J ends lost 8 bases and 3 bases respectively, with 23 bases between them. This CDR3 is CASGFAPRPSIYNEQFF. The CDR3 coding sequence is TGCGCCAGCGGATTCGCCCCCCGGCCATCCATCTACAATGAGCAGTTCTTC.

The rearrangement links TRBV12-3 or TRBV12-4 to TRBJ2-7; the D gene could be TRBD1 or TRBD2 (5 bases each). V lost 2 bases and J 13 bases, leaving 12 bases between the germline ends. The CDR3 has 11 amino acids. CDR3 nucleotide sequence: TGTGCCAGCAGTTTAAGGGAGACAGTCTACTTC. Translating gives CASSLRETVYF.

V gene TRBV12-3 or TRBV12-4 combines with J gene TRBJ2-4; no reliable D call. The CDR3 contains 14 residues. V lost 0 bases, J lost 7 bases, and 10 bases lay in between. The CDR3 reads CASSLATVSNIQYF. The CDR3 region has the DNA TGTGCCAGCAGTTTAGCTACGGTCTCCAACATTCAGTACTTC.

V and J are TRBV6-5 and TRBJ2-1; TRBD2 agrees at 12 bases. CDR1 MNHEY and CDR2 SVGAGI come from the germline V gene. The CDR3 totals 14 residues. The V segment lost 6 bases and the J segment 15 bases; nucleotides outside the gene matches: 12. The DNA of the CDR3 is TGTGCCAGCAGACGCCAGACTAGCGGGAGTCCGGGGTTCTTC. This gives the protein CASRRQTSGSPGFF.

The chain couples TRBV19 to TRBJ2-1; TRBD2 matches at 9 bases. J was trimmed by 2 bases and V by 5 bases; bases with no gene match: 4. Germline CDR1 reads LNHDA; CDR2 reads SQIVND (reference sequence). This CDR3 spans 15 amino acids. CDR3 loop: CASSSSGGTYNEQFF. In nucleotides, the CDR3 is TGTGCCAGTAGTTCGAGCGGGGGGACCTACAATGAGCAGTTCTTC. The full variable domain, completed using reference TRBV19 and TRBJ2-1, is DGGITQSPKYLFRKEGQNVTLSCEQNLNHDAMYWYRQDPGQGLRLIYYSQIVNDFQKGDIAEGYSVSREKKESFPLTVTSAQKNPTAFYLCASSSSGGTYNEQFFGPGTRLTVL.

This rearrangement joins TRBV2 to TRBJ1-2; the match to TRBD1 covers 7 bases. This CDR3 has 16 amino acids. Trimming cost V 5 bases and J 8 bases; bases outside gene matches: 17. Germline V gene data show CDR1 as SNHLY and CDR2 as FYNNEI. The DNA for the CDR3 is TGTGCCAGCAGTTTTCATCGGGACAGCGGAAGCATAGGCTACACCTTC. This gives the protein CASSFHRDSGSIGYTF.

The J gene is TRBJ2-1, the V gene TRBV7-9; 9 positions match TRBD2. With V trimmed by 4 bases and J by 7 bases, 8 bases remained unmatched. Looked up from germline, CDR1 is SEHNR and CDR2 is FQNEAQ (reference sequence). The CDR3 consists of 15 residues. CDR3 protein: CASSSTSGSGNEQFF. The CDR3 DNA sequence: TGTGCCAGCAGCTCAACTAGCGGGTCAGGGAATGAGCAGTTCTTC.

This sequence joins TRBV12-3 or TRBV12-4 and TRBJ2-4, with D possibly TRBD1 on 5 matching bases. The CDR3 consists of 13 residues. V lost 1 base and J 9 bases, leaving 10 bases between the germline ends. The CDR3 sequence: CASSLGGWGIQYF. The CDR3 nucleotides are TGTGCCAGCAGTTTAGGGGGCTGGGGCATTCAGTACTTC.

This chain connects TRBV5-5 to TRBJ1-1; 8 nucleotides agree with TRBD1. This CDR3 spans 14 amino acids. Germline trimming cut 0 bases from V and 8 bases from J; bases unmatched to any gene: 6. Germline loops: CDR1 SGHKS, CDR2 YYEKEE (reference sequence). The CDR3 is CASSLASRQGEAFF. CDR3 bases: TGTGCCAGCAGCTTGGCCTCCAGACAGGGGGAAGCTTTCTTT. The full variable domain, in which reference TRBV5-5 and TRBJ1-1 provide the parts outside the CDR3, is DAGVTQSPTHLIKTRGQQVTLRCSPISGHKSVSWYQQVLGQGPQFIFQYYEKEERGRGNFPDRFSARQFPNYSSELNVNALLLGDSALYLCASSLASRQGEAFFGQGTRLTVV.

The chain has TRBV4-3 and TRBJ2-7; tentatively, D is TRBD1 (6 bases). The V end was cut by 2 bases, the J end by 9 bases, with 17 bases between. The CDR3 contains 14 residues. CDR1 is LGHNA and CDR2 is YSLEER in the germline V gene. CDR3 residues: CASSQSGPGAGQYF. The CDR3 region has the DNA TGCGCCAGCAGCCAATCTGGGCCAGGGGCAGGGCAGTACTTC.

V is TRBV2 and J is TRBJ2-1; 8 nucleotides match TRBD2. This CDR3 has 15 amino acids. CDR1 SNHLY and CDR2 FYNNEI come from the germline V gene. The V gene end was trimmed by 5 bases and the J gene end by 3 bases; junction bases not matched to a gene: 6. The CDR3 is CASSRVAGYYNEQFF. CDR3 bases: TGTGCCAGCAGTCGGGTAGCGGGGTACTACAATGAGCAGTTCTTC.

V is TRBV5-1 and J is TRBJ2-5; D is tentatively TRBD1 or TRBD2 (5 bases each). Trimming removed 7 bases from V and 9 bases from J, with 19 bases in between. Per germline, CDR1 SGHRS and CDR2 YFSETQ. CDR3 length equals 13 residues. This CDR3 reads CASANPGQGAQYF. CDR3 bases: TGCGCCAGCGCGAATCCGGGGCAAGGGGCCCAGTACTTC.

The chain uses TRBV6-2 or TRBV6-3 and TRBJ2-3, with TRBD2 matching 7 bases. CDR1 and CDR2 from the germline V gene are MNHEY and SVGEGT. This CDR3 region has 15 residues. V gave up 6 bases and J gave up 4 bases; unmatched junction bases: 10. CDR3 residues: CASRPFAGEADTQYF. In nucleotides, the CDR3 is TGTGCCAGCAGGCCCTTCGCGGGGGAAGCAGATACGCAGTATTTT.